These 9 T cell receptor beta chains were all obtained from the same sample, sequenced in a study of tissue T cells after allogeneic stem cell transplantation. As for time point: mouse harvest day 14 after allogeneic transplant. Mouse grafts combined 10^7 T-cell-depleted bone marrow cells with 10^6 splenic CD5+ T cells. This table comes from immunoSEQ multiplex PCR, and its TCRdb copy is limited to in-frame clones, with some not included. The sample carries about 2,000 clones, over 45% recorded once. Input material: lymph node tissue. The receptors originated from a female BALB/c mouse given C57BL/6 T cells with graft-versus-host disease after an allogeneic hematopoietic cell transplant.

This clone was recorded a few times. Gene and germline names: mouse. Read data end 1 residue before the CDR3 end; the end is taken from the germline J gene. The chain couples TRBV26 to TRBJ2-7; D gene unclear. Per germline, CDR1 KGHPV and CDR2 FQNQEV (reference sequence). Trimming left V 2 bases short and J 4 bases short, with 3 bases between. This CDR3 has 11 residues. The part of the CDR3 DNA that was read is TGTGCCAGCAGTCTGGGGTATGAACAGTAC. Protein sequence: CASSLGYEQY. The whole CDR3 region reads CASSLGYEQYF. Full variable domain (rest looked up from reference TRBV26 and TRBJ2-7): NSKVIQTPRYLVKGQGQKAKMRCIPEKGHPVVFWYQQNKNNEFKFLINFQNQEVLQQIDMTEKRFSAECPSNSPCSLEIQSSEAGDSALYLCASSLGYEQYFGPGTRLTVL.

In the case of this clone: Genes and germline are mouse. The read stops 1 residue short of the end of the CDR3; the missing end is completed from the germline J gene. V gene TRBV26 combines with J gene TRBJ2-4; perhaps D is TRBD1 or TRBD2 (5 bases each). Germline V lookup: CDR1 KGHPV, CDR2 FQNQEV (reference sequence). Trimming stripped 7 bases from V and 2 bases from J, with 7 bases between. This CDR3 region has 12 residues. The CDR3 sequence is CASKGTQNTLYF. CDR3 DNA, as far as it was read: TGTGCCAGCAAGGGGACTCAAAACACCTTGTAC.

This clone was found a few times. All gene names here are mouse names. The read ends 1 residue shy of where the CDR3 ends; the end is completed using the germline J gene. The chain employs TRBV5 and TRBJ1-4; a possible D gene is TRBD1 (6 bases). The V gene's germline CDR1 is LGHNA and CDR2 YNLKQL (reference sequence). This CDR3 comprises 15 residues. V lost 0 bases and J lost 4, with 9 bases in between. This chain's CDR3 is CASSQESRGNERLFF. The covered CDR3 bases are TGTGCCAGCAGCCAAGAAAGCAGGGGCAACGAAAGATTATTT.

Remarks on this clone: A junction end diverges from the germline sequence, so it may reflect a read error. Here the gene names and germline are mouse. Read data end 1 residue before the CDR3 end; the end is taken from the germline J gene. The chain combines TRBV26 with TRBJ1-3; possibly TRBD1 for D (6 bases). The germline CDR1 and CDR2 sequences are KGHPV and FQNQEV (reference sequence). This CDR3 region has 15 residues. The CDR3 is CAGSWGRGSGNTLYF. CDR3 bases read: TGTGCCGGCAGTTGGGGCAGGGGTTCTGGAAATACGCTCTAT.

A few counts support this clone. The gene names here belong to mouse. The read finishes 1 residue shy of the CDR3 end, and the germline J gene is used to complete it. The gene calls are TRBV26 and TRBJ2-7; D is possibly TRBD1 (7 bases). Deletions cut 0 bases from V and 7 bases from J, with 7 bases between. The CDR3 has 12 residues. Germline CDR1 is KGHPV and CDR2 is FQNQEV (reference sequence). CDR3: CASSLSGGEQYF. The CDR3 bases that were read are TGTGCCAGCAGTCTGTCAGGGGGCGAACAGTAC. Filled out from reference TRBV26 and TRBJ2-7, the complete variable domain reads NSKVIQTPRYLVKGQGQKAKMRCIPEKGHPVVFWYQQNKNNEFKFLINFQNQEVLQQIDMTEKRFSAECPSNSPCSLEIQSSEAGDSALYLCASSLSGGEQYFGPGTRLTVL.

A few counts support this clone. The listed genes are named as in mouse. The read finishes 1 residue shy of the CDR3 end, and the germline J gene is used to complete it. The chain employs TRBV15 and TRBJ1-3; D is undetermined. The germline gives CDR1 SGHND, CDR2 FRSKSL. This CDR3 is 13 amino acids long. The germline V and J ends were trimmed by 1 base and 3 bases, with 4 bases remaining between them. CDR3 residues: CASSLGVGNTLYF. The sequenced CDR3 bases are TGTGCCAGCAGTTTAGGGGTTGGAAATACGCTCTAT. Full variable domain (outside the CDR3, taken from reference TRBV15 and TRBJ1-3): DAGVTQTPRHEVAEKGQTIILKCEPVSGHNDLFWYRQTKIQGLELLSYFRSKSLMEDGGAFKDRFKAEMLNSSFSTLKIQPTEPKDSAVYLCASSLGVGNTLYFGEGSRLIVV.

On this clone: The gene symbols are mouse symbols. The read gets to within 1 residue of the CDR3 end, and the germline J gene fills in the rest. The V gene is TRBV12-1, the J gene TRBJ1-5; D may be TRBD1 (5 bases). Trimming took 4 bases from V and 3 from J, leaving 6 bases between them. Per the germline V gene, CDR1 is SGHSN and CDR2 is HYEKVE. The CDR3 contains 12 residues. The sequenced CDR3 bases are TGTGCCAGCTCAGGGGTCAACCAGGCTCCGCTT. Residues: CASSGVNQAPL. The whole CDR3 sequence is CASSGVNQAPLF.

By sample share, this clone is large. Gene labels here are mouse ones. CDR3 loop: CASSFWGADTGQLYF. The CDR3 bases that were read are TGTGCCAGCAGTTTCTGGGGGGCGGACACCGGGCAGCTCTAC. The chain links TRBV14 to TRBJ2-2, with D perhaps TRBD2 (7 bases). Read sequence stops 1 residue before the CDR3 end, and the germline J gene provides the missing end. This CDR3 has 15 amino acids. V shed 0 bases and J shed 3 bases, with 9 bases lying between them. Germline-derived CDR1 and CDR2 are SGHDT and FRDEAV.

In regard to this clone: Mouse germline and gene names are used. The CDR3 end is not reached by the read, which stops 1 residue before it; the germline J gene fills it in. V gene TRBV2 combines with J gene TRBJ2-1, with D perhaps TRBD2 (7 bases). Per the germline V gene, CDR1 is LGHNA and CDR2 is YSYQKL. The CDR3 is 17 residues long. Trimming removed 0 bases from V and 4 bases from J, with 16 bases in between. CDR3: CASSQDREGGAYAEQFF. Incomplete CDR3 DNA: TGTGCCAGCAGCCAAGATAGGGAGGGGGGCGCTTATGCTGAGCAGTTC.